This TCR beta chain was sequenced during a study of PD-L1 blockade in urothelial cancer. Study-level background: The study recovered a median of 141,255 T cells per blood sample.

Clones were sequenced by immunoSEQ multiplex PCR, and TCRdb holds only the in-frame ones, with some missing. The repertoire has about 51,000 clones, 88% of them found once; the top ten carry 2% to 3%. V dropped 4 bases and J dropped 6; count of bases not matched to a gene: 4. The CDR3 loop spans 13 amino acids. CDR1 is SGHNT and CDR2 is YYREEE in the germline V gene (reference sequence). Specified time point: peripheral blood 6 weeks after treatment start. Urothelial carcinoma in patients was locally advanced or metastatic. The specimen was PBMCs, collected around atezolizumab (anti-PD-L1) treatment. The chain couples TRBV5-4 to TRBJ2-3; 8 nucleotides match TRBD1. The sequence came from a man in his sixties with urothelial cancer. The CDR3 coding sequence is TGTGCCAGCAGCCTGGACAGGGCTGATACGCAGTATTTT. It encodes CASSLDRADTQYF.